The 24 T cell receptor beta chains below were found in one sample sequenced in a study of T cell responses to AZD1222 COVID-19 vaccine. TCRdb's table, derived via immunoSEQ multiplex PCR, lists solely in-frame clones and lacks some. The profile shows some 120,000 clones, about 90% of them singletons. The sample in question was peripheral blood, obtained on day 0 of AZD1222 vaccination. All receptors derive from an adult in good health.

The chain carries TRBV21-1 and TRBJ1-2; the listed D gene, TRBD1, was not tested against the DNA. TRBV21-1 is an annotated pseudogene. This CDR3 has 18 amino acids. This CDR3 reads CASSNRRHRRAVCYGYTF. In DNA, the CDR3 is TGTGCCAGCAGCAATCGACGACATCGCAGGGCCGTCTGCTATGGCTACACCTTC.

The rearrangement links TRBV6-5 to TRBJ1-2, with D maybe TRBD1 (5 bases). The CDR3 totals 15 residues. Germline CDR1 MNHEY, CDR2 SVGAGI. The V gene lost 8 bases and the J gene lost 1 base, with 17 bases spanning the gap. CDR3 nucleotide sequence: TGTGCCAGCCACTCGGGGGGTGCGGATAACTATGGCTACACCTTC. This sequence encodes CASHSGGADNYGYTF.

The chain has TRBV10-3 and TRBJ1-3; 7 bases match TRBD1. Germline trimming cut 3 bases from V and 4 bases from J; bases unmatched to any gene: 12. Germline assignment: CDR1 ENHRY and CDR2 SYGVKD. This CDR3 spans 17 amino acids. The CDR3 region is CAISDPTGPLGGNTIYF. Written as DNA, the CDR3 is TGTGCCATCAGTGACCCGACAGGGCCCCTAGGCGGAAACACCATATATTTT.

Turning to this clone: At the DNA level, this CDR3 is encoded by other sequences in the same sample as well. The chain recombines TRBV29-1 with TRBJ2-5; no reliable D call. Germline assignment: CDR1 SQVTM and CDR2 ANQGSEA. This CDR3 is built from 13 residues. Trimming cost V 7 bases and J 1 base, with 13 bases left between them. DNA for the CDR3: TGCAGCGGCCGGTGGACGTTCCAAGAGACCCAGTACTTC. It yields the protein CSGRWTFQETQYF.

This clone was detected only once. The V call is TRBV19, the J call TRBJ2-7, with a weak D call TRBD1 (5 bases). This CDR3 is 13 amino acids long. Trimming stripped 6 bases from V and 0 bases from J, with 9 bases between. The germline V gene encodes CDR1 LNHDA and CDR2 SQIVND (reference sequence). CDR3 in DNA: TGTGCCAGTAGAGGGGCCAGCTCCTACGAGCAGTACTTC. It is translated as CASRGASSYEQYF.

The genes are TRBV11-2 and TRBJ1-1; a weak D match, TRBD1 (5 bases). Germline lookup yields CDR1 SGHAT and CDR2 FQNNGV. The CDR3 totals 13 residues. Trimming pared 6 bases from V and 0 bases from J, leaving 8 bases between. CDR3 in DNA: TGTGCCAGCAGAAACAGGCTGAACACTGAAGCTTTCTTT. Its translation is CASRNRLNTEAFF.

The V gene is TRBV3-1 (or the pseudogene TRBV3-2), the J gene TRBJ2-1; D is ambiguous. Looked up from germline, CDR1 is LGHDT and CDR2 is YNNKEL (reference sequence). V was clipped by 1 base and J by 9 bases, with 7 bases between them. The CDR3 runs 12 residues. CDR3 DNA: TGTGCCAGCAGCCAAGCAGTCGGTGAGCAGTTCTTC. It specifies CASSQAVGEQFF.

V usage is TRBV6-5 and J usage is TRBJ2-7; 12 bases match TRBD2. The CDR3 spans 14 residues. Germline CDR1 reads MNHEY; CDR2 reads SVGAGI. V shed 5 bases and J 9 bases; nucleotides not matched to a gene: 8. CDR3 nucleotides: TGTGCCAGCAGTCCAAAGGGACTAGCGGGCGGGCAGTACTTC. This gives the protein CASSPKGLAGGQYF.

V gene TRBV6-4 combines with J gene TRBJ2-1; no reliable D call. With 3 bases removed from V and 1 base from J, the gap between germline ends came to 7 bases. The CDR3 has 14 amino acids. The germline gives CDR1 MRHNA, CDR2 SNTAGT. Here the CDR3 DNA reads TGTGCCAGCAGTGAGGAGATATCCTACAATGAGCAGTTCTTC. It encodes CASSEEISYNEQFF.

This chain connects TRBV1 to TRBJ1-1. TRBV1 is shown as a pseudogene. This CDR3 is built from 13 residues. The CDR3 spells CTSSQDRDTEAFF. The CDR3 DNA is TGCACCAGCAGCCAAGATAGGGACACTGAAGCTTTCTTT.

This chain links TRBV6-5 with TRBJ1-5, with D possibly being TRBD1 (5 bases). V gave up 6 bases and J gave up 2 bases, with 14 bases separating them. The CDR3 spans 15 residues. Germline V gene data show CDR1 as MNHEY and CDR2 as SVGAGI. The CDR3 bases are TGTGCCAGCAGCTCAGCAGGGTCGCGCAATCAGCCCCAGCATTTT. This sequence encodes CASSSAGSRNQPQHF.

J is TRBJ2-2 and V is TRBV30; the D gene is possibly TRBD1 (7 bases). V lost 0 bases and J lost 3, with 11 bases in between. Per germline, CDR1 GTSNPN and CDR2 SVGIG (reference sequence). The CDR3 loop spans 15 amino acids. CDR3 sequence: CAWSVQGTYTGELFF. For the CDR3, the DNA is TGTGCCTGGAGTGTACAGGGGACTTACACCGGGGAGCTGTTTTTT.

This clone showed up just once. The DNA of the CDR3 is TGTGCCAGCAGCTTAGGAATCGGGGGTCCGGGTCAGCCCCAGCATTTT. This codes for CASSLGIGGPGQPQHF. The rearrangement joins TRBV7-6 to TRBJ1-5, with D perhaps matching TRBD1 (5 bases). The CDR3 spans 16 residues. The germline V gene encodes CDR1 SGHVS and CDR2 FNYEAQ. Trimming stripped 1 base from V and 6 bases from J, with 16 bases between.

The rearrangement links TRBV7-6 to TRBJ2-5; 7 bases line up with TRBD2. The CDR3 runs 16 residues. The V segment lost 5 bases and the J segment 4 bases; nucleotides outside the gene matches: 13. Germline assignment: CDR1 SGHVS and CDR2 FNYEAQ. CDR3 amino acids: CASSPNAFREGETQYF. In nucleotides, the CDR3 is TGTGCCAGCAGCCCGAACGCATTCAGGGAGGGAGAGACCCAGTACTTC.

CDR3 DNA sequence: TGTGCCAGCAGCGCTCCCTCCGGAGCTTTCTTT. Translated, it gives CASSAPSGAFF. The V gene is TRBV28, the J gene TRBJ1-1; D not certain. In germline, CDR1 is MDHEN, CDR2 SYDVKM. The V gene lost 6 bases and the J gene lost 10 bases, with 12 bases spanning the gap. The CDR3 consists of 11 residues.

This clone was detected once. The V call is TRBV7-2, the J call TRBJ2-3; D may be TRBD1 (6 bases). CDR1 SGHTA and CDR2 FQGNSA come from the germline V gene. The CDR3 consists of 13 residues. V was pared by 5 bases and J by 5 bases, with 11 bases between. DNA of the CDR3: TGTGCCAGCAGCATGGGACAAAAAGATACGCAGTATTTT. Residues: CASSMGQKDTQYF.

The chain is built from TRBV5-1 and TRBJ1-2, with D hard to call. Trimming pared 3 bases from V and 6 bases from J, leaving 9 bases between. Germline assignment: CDR1 SGHRS and CDR2 YFSETQ. The CDR3 covers 12 residues. The CDR3 region is CASSSLGDGYTF. The CDR3 DNA follows: TGCGCCAGCAGCTCCCTAGGAGATGGCTACACCTTC.

This sequence joins TRBV6-1 and TRBJ1-6; 8 bases align to TRBD1. The CDR3 extends over 14 amino acids. CDR1 and CDR2 (germline): MNHNS, SASEGT. V was clipped by 3 bases and J by 9 bases; unmatched bases: 4. The CDR3 spells CASSDRGQVSPLHF. Written as DNA, the CDR3 is TGTGCCAGCAGTGACAGGGGGCAGGTTTCACCCCTCCACTTT.

The rearrangement uses TRBV29-1 and TRBJ1-3; 7 bases agree with TRBD1. The CDR3 loop spans 15 amino acids. In germline, CDR1 is SQVTM, CDR2 ANQGSEA. V lost 4 bases, J lost 1 base, and 7 bases stayed unmatched. CDR3 residues: CSVGRTGGSGNTIYF. CDR3 nucleotides: TGCAGCGTTGGAAGGACAGGAGGATCTGGAAACACCATATATTTT. The full variable domain, rest sourced from reference TRBV29-1 and TRBJ1-3, is SAVISQKPSRDICQRGTSLTIQCQVDSQVTMMFWYRQQPGQSLTLIATANQGSEATYESGFVIDKFPISRPNLTFSTLTVSNMSPEDSSIYLCSVGRTGGSGNTIYFGEGSWLTVV.

The genes are TRBV6-1 and TRBJ2-3; 13 bases are shared with TRBD2. The CDR3 is 19 residues long. The ends lost 1 base at V and 0 bases at J; junction bases unmatched: 7. The germline gives CDR1 MNHNS, CDR2 SASEGT. The DNA for the CDR3 is TGTGCCAGCAGTGAAGAACTAGCGGGAGGGCCCTCTAGCACAGATACGCAGTATTTT. It encodes CASSEELAGGPSSTDTQYF.

The chain carries TRBV11-2 and TRBJ1-5; D is ambiguous. In germline, CDR1 is SGHAT, CDR2 FQNNGV. The ends were cut back, 1 base at V and 4 bases at J, with 11 bases in the middle. The length of the CDR3 is 15 residues. This CDR3 reads CASSLGQARNQPQHF. The CDR3 region has the DNA TGTGCCAGCAGCTTAGGGCAGGCAAGGAATCAGCCCCAGCATTTT.

The chain recombines TRBV28 with TRBJ1-2; 8 nucleotides agree with TRBD1. Germline CDR1 reads MDHEN; CDR2 reads SYDVKM. The CDR3 has 14 residues. The trim removed 6 bases at V and 8 bases at J, leaving 11 bases unmatched. The CDR3 coding sequence is TGTGCCAGCAGCCCCCAGCAGGGGGCTTGGGGCTACACCTTC. Protein: CASSPQQGAWGYTF.

The rearrangement uses TRBV19 and TRBJ2-1, with TRBD1 identical over 9 bases. Germline V gives CDR1 LNHDA, CDR2 SQIVND (reference sequence). After removal of 5 bases from V and 4 bases from J, the junction contained 3 bases not matched to a gene. This CDR3 contains 14 residues. CDR3 protein: CASSGGQGYNEQFF. CDR3 bases: TGTGCCAGTAGTGGGGGACAGGGTTACAATGAGCAGTTCTTC.

The V and J genes are TRBV6-5 and TRBJ2-7; 8 positions match TRBD2. Germline V lookup: CDR1 MNHEY, CDR2 SVGAGI. This CDR3 contains 14 residues. V gave up 0 bases and J gave up 3 bases; unmatched junction bases: 1. This CDR3 reads CASSYSGLVYEQYF. The CDR3 DNA sequence: TGTGCCAGCAGTTACTCGGGACTAGTCTACGAGCAGTACTTC.